This T cell receptor beta chain was obtained from a study of tumor-infiltrating lymphocytes in localized non-small cell lung cancer. Looking at the study overall: Each patient gave resected tumor and non-adjacent uninvolved lung tissue.

This clone is medium-sized by share. Antigen unknown. Study-wide results and limits: TCR sequencing covered a subset of patients with enough tissue. Tumors had more T cell infiltration than uninvolved lung, per TCRbeta sequencing and CD3 counts.

The CDR3 spans 11 residues. V lost 2 bases to trimming and J lost 5 bases, with 6 bases between them. Looked up from germline, CDR1 is GTSNPN and CDR2 is SVGIG (reference sequence). Data came from immunoSEQ multiplex PCR; TCRdb stores just in-frame clones and leaves some out. The sample has about 23,000 clones; 69% are singletons. Sample: lung tumor tissue. The TCR sequence derives from a human donor with non-small cell lung cancer. This chain uses TRBV30 with TRBJ1-2; D is unresolved. CDR3 region: CAWSRRYGYTF. The DNA of the CDR3 is TGTGCCTGGAGTCGTAGGTATGGCTACACCTTC.